The 30 T cell receptor beta chains reported below all come from one sample, sequenced in a study of Ad26.COV2.S vaccination and SARS-CoV-2 variants (dated by TCRdb to the early 2020s). This specimen's treatment or condition label, per the study, means: about 20 received Ad26.COV2.S at low or high dose, single or two shots; 5 received placebo; per-sample allocation not given. For vaccine and placebo recipients, the sequenced repertoires came from samples collected on day 63 after the first injection. The library was built by means of the immunoSEQ multiplex PCR assay. TCRdb re-hosts the immuneACCESS table, in-frame sequences only. Its copies lack some clones; in the studies checked, an unresolved V gene accounts for under half of them, and the cause for the rest is not known. In all, the sample holds 400,000 to 500,000 clones, and 88% of those were seen once. Of the sample, around 3.6% is held by the ten largest clones.

The specimen comprised peripheral blood, sampled in a trial of Ad26.COV2.S vaccine versus placebo. These TCRs come from a person between 18 and 59 years old who received the Ad26.COV2.S COVID-19 vaccine or a placebo.

The table lists this clone with a few counts. The V and J genes are TRBV18 and TRBJ1-1; 7 bases align to TRBD1. The CDR3 runs 12 residues. Trimming cost V 3 bases and J 8 bases; bases outside gene matches: 3. Germline lookup yields CDR1 KGHSH and CDR2 LQKENI. CDR3 coding DNA: TGTGCCAGCTCACCGCGGGACAGCGAAGCTTTCTTT. Translation gives CASSPRDSEAFF.

V and J are TRBV5-5 and TRBJ2-7; no definite D call. In germline, CDR1 is SGHKS, CDR2 YYEKEE (reference sequence). Between the trimmed V and J ends, which lost 4 bases and 3 bases, there was a span of 8 bases. The CDR3 spans 12 residues. CDR3 amino acids: CASSAGYYEQYF. The CDR3 DNA reads TGTGCCAGCAGCGCCGGTTACTACGAGCAGTACTTC.

This sequence joins TRBV14 and TRBJ2-1; 7 bases line up with TRBD1. The CDR3 totals 13 residues. Germline V lookup: CDR1 SGHDN, CDR2 FVKESK. V dropped 2 bases and J dropped 10; count of bases not matched to a gene: 5. For the CDR3, the DNA is TGTGCCAGCAGCCAACGAAACAGGGGCGAGCAGTTCTTC. Translating gives CASSQRNRGEQFF.

In this sample, this clone turned up once. J is TRBJ1-5 and V is TRBV7-2; D is perhaps TRBD1 (6 bases). CDR3 length: 15 amino acids. Germline V CDR1 and CDR2: SGHTA, FQGNSA. Trimming took off 3 bases at V and 0 bases at J, with 9 bases between the two ends. DNA of the CDR3: TGTGCCAGCAGCTTTAGCAGGGGTAGCAATCAGCCCCAGCATTTT. Translating it yields CASSFSRGSNQPQHF.

This clone was counted once. V usage is TRBV6-4 and J usage is TRBJ2-1; 9 positions match TRBD2. Germline assignment: CDR1 MRHNA and CDR2 SNTAGT. The CDR3 covers 14 residues. The V segment lost 4 bases and the J segment 7 bases; nucleotides outside the gene matches: 5. The CDR3: CASSGGGGANEQFF. In DNA form, the CDR3 reads TGTGCCAGCAGTGGAGGCGGGGGGGCAAATGAGCAGTTCTTC.

This chain links TRBV6-5 with TRBJ1-1; D remains unclear. V was clipped by 6 bases and J by 6 bases, with 11 bases between them. CDR3 length: 12 residues. CDR1 is MNHEY, CDR2 SVGAGI, per germline. CDR3 in amino acids: CASRWGSAEAFF. The CDR3, as DNA: TGTGCCAGCAGGTGGGGAAGCGCTGAAGCTTTCTTT.

CDR3 DNA: TGCGCCAGCAGCCAAGCCCTACGGGTTCCCACTGCGAATTCACCCCTCCACTTT. Encoded protein: CASSQALRVPTANSPLHF. This chain uses TRBV4-3 with TRBJ1-6; D is unresolved. V lost 1 base, J lost 7 bases, and 20 bases lay in between. Per germline, CDR1 LGHNA and CDR2 YSLEER. The CDR3 is 18 amino acids.

This clone is a singleton in its sample. This specimen includes other DNA sequences encoding the same CDR3. The chain couples TRBV7-2 to TRBJ1-5; D call uncertain. Germline-derived CDR1 and CDR2 are SGHTA and FQGNSA. This CDR3 region has 12 residues. Trimming removed 5 bases from V and 1 base from J, with 3 bases in between. The CDR3 sequence is CASSPSNQPQHF. The CDR3 bases are TGTGCCAGCAGCCCGAGCAATCAGCCCCAGCATTTT.

The V and J genes are TRBV7-2 and TRBJ1-1; D might be TRBD1 (5 bases). The CDR3 contains 14 residues. V lost 3 bases and J lost 3, with 11 bases in between. Germline V gene sequence: CDR1 SGHTA, CDR2 FQGNSA. The CDR3 coding sequence is TGTGCCAGCAGCTTGTGGAGCAGGGACACTGAAGCTTTCTTT. Translating it yields CASSLWSRDTEAFF. The variable domain in full, with the rest retrieved from reference TRBV7-2 and TRBJ1-1, is GAGVSQSPSNKVTEKGKDVELRCDPISGHTALYWYRQSLGQGLEFLIYFQGNSAPDKSGLPSDRFSAERTGGSVSTLTIQRTQQEDSAVYLCASSLWSRDTEAFFGQGTRLTVV.

With regard to this clone: Other DNA sequences in this specimen translate into the identical CDR3. The chain employs TRBV6-5 and TRBJ2-7, with TRBD1 matching 9 bases. This CDR3 spans 14 amino acids. The junction had 4 bases not matched to a gene; V was cut back by 3 bases and J by 4 bases. The germline V gene encodes CDR1 MNHEY and CDR2 SVGAGI. The CDR3 reads CASSYGQGSYEQYF. The DNA of the CDR3 is TGTGCCAGCAGTTATGGACAGGGGAGTTACGAGCAGTACTTC.

This clone was detected only once. The chain links TRBV6-2 or TRBV6-3 to TRBJ2-7, with TRBD1 as a possible D gene (6 bases). Germline lookup yields CDR1 MNHEY and CDR2 SVGEGT. Trimming shortened V by 5 bases and J by 8 bases, and 16 bases separated the two germline ends. The CDR3 is 13 amino acids. Here the CDR3 DNA reads TGTGCCAGCAGTCGGACCCGGGACAACAAGCAGTACTTC. Amino acid sequence: CASSRTRDNKQYF.

The V and J genes are TRBV7-9 and TRBJ1-1; D perhaps matches TRBD1 (6 bases). The CDR3 spans 15 residues. The germline CDR1 and CDR2 sequences are SEHNR and FQNEAQ (reference sequence). V lost 6 bases, J lost 5 bases, and 19 bases lay in between. CDR3 sequence (DNA): TGTGCCAGCAGTTGGGGACAATCCTTGGGGACTGAAGCTTTCTTT. Its translation is CASSWGQSLGTEAFF.

The J gene is TRBJ1-2, the V gene TRBV10-3, with a weak D call TRBD1 (6 bases). Germline CDR1 and CDR2: ENHRY and SYGVKD. Trimming cost V 5 bases and J 7 bases, with 14 bases left between them. The CDR3 has 13 residues. This CDR3 is CAISPEQGGGYTF. The CDR3 nucleotides read TGTGCCATCAGTCCTGAACAGGGTGGTGGCTACACCTTC.

To note about this clone: This sample includes further DNA sequences coding for the same CDR3. This rearrangement joins TRBV30 to TRBJ1-5; D not certain. The V end lost 1 base, the J end lost 0 bases, and 7 bases lay between the germline ends. Germline V gene data show CDR1 as GTSNPN and CDR2 as SVGIG (reference sequence). The CDR3 has 14 amino acids. CDR3 DNA sequence: TGTGCCTGGAGTGGTGACACTAGCAATCAGCCCCAGCATTTT. Its protein product is CAWSGDTSNQPQHF.

The CDR3 sequence is CASSLGTGGSAFF. CDR3 bases: TGCGCCAGCAGCCTTGGGACGGGAGGTTCTGCTTTCTTT. This rearrangement joins TRBV4-3 to TRBJ1-1; perhaps TRBD1 as D (5 bases). There are 13 residues in the CDR3. V was cut by 4 bases and J by 11 bases, with 17 bases left in between. The germline V gene encodes CDR1 LGHNA and CDR2 YSLEER.

The CDR3: CAWTEGVNTEAFF. The DNA of the CDR3 is TGTGCCTGGACCGAGGGTGTGAACACTGAAGCTTTCTTT. The V gene is TRBV30, the J gene TRBJ1-1; no clear D. Germline lookup yields CDR1 GTSNPN and CDR2 SVGIG (reference sequence). The ends were cut back, 4 bases at V and 0 bases at J, with 9 bases in the middle. The CDR3 consists of 13 residues.

The rearrangement uses TRBV6-5 and TRBJ2-5; possibly TRBD1 or TRBD2 for D (6 bases each). This CDR3 is built from 13 residues. Germline loops: CDR1 MNHEY, CDR2 SVGAGI. The CDR3 loop is CASQQGGEETQYF. The CDR3 DNA follows: TGTGCAAGCCAACAGGGAGGCGAAGAGACCCAGTACTTC.

J is TRBJ1-5 and V is TRBV18; D is possibly TRBD1 (6 bases). The V gene's germline CDR1 is KGHSH and CDR2 LQKENI. The CDR3 has 16 residues. V was clipped by 0 bases and J by 1 base, with 10 bases between them. The CDR3 DNA reads as TGTGCCAGCTCACCACCCACAGGGAGAAGCAATCAGCCCCAGCATTTT. It specifies CASSPPTGRSNQPQHF. The complete variable domain, with remaining parts taken from reference TRBV18 and TRBJ1-5, reads NAGVMQNPRHLVRRRGQEARLRCSPMKGHSHVYWYRQLPEEGLKFMVYLQKENIIDESGMPKERFSAEFPKEGPSILRIQQVVRGDSAAYFCASSPPTGRSNQPQHFGDGTRLSIL.

The rearrangement joins TRBV18 to TRBJ1-4; 10 positions agree with TRBD1. Per germline, CDR1 KGHSH and CDR2 LQKENI. The ends lost 1 base at V and 7 bases at J; junction bases unmatched: 6. The CDR3 runs to 16 residues. CDR3 in amino acids: CASSPLPRDRGEKLFF. CDR3 nucleotides: TGTGCCAGCTCACCACTACCCCGGGACAGGGGTGAAAAACTGTTTTTT.

This clone was seen just once. V gene TRBV27 combines with J gene TRBJ2-5; 9 positions agree with TRBD2. CDR1 and CDR2 (germline): MNHEY, SMNVEV (reference sequence). There are 16 residues in the CDR3. V was clipped by 8 bases and J by 2 bases; unmatched bases: 12. CDR3 DNA: TGTGCCAGCCAACCCTACCCTAGCGGGGTACAAGAGACCCAGTACTTC. Its translation is CASQPYPSGVQETQYF.

The chain links TRBV30 to TRBJ1-1; D not certain. Deletions cut 8 bases from V and 0 bases from J, with 13 bases between. CDR3 length: 13 residues. The V gene's germline CDR1 is GTSNPN and CDR2 SVGIG (reference sequence). The CDR3 nucleotides are TGTGCCGGTTCGTTGCTCATGAACACTGAAGCTTTCTTT. This gives the protein CAGSLLMNTEAFF. The full variable domain, in which reference TRBV30 and TRBJ1-1 provide the parts outside the CDR3, is SQTIHQWPATLVQPVGSPLSLECTVEGTSNPNLYWYRQAAGRGLQLLFYSVGIGQISSEVPQNLSASRPQDRQFILSSKKLLLSDSGFYLCAGSLLMNTEAFFGQGTRLTVV.

The chain carries TRBV12-3 or TRBV12-4 and TRBJ2-1; 8 bases align to TRBD2. The CDR3 totals 13 residues. J gave up 4 bases and V 10 bases, and 6 bases lay outside the gene matches. Written as DNA, the CDR3 is TGTGCCACAAGGACTAGCCTGTACAATGAGCAGTTCTTC. Its translation: CATRTSLYNEQFF.

This rearrangement joins TRBV9 to TRBJ2-7, with 12 bases matching TRBD2. V lost 4 bases and J lost 2; bases outside the gene matches: 4. Looked up from germline, CDR1 is SGDLS and CDR2 is YYNGEE. The CDR3 loop spans 15 amino acids. The CDR3 coding sequence is TGTGCCAGCAGCCCAGGACTAGCGGGGCCCTACGAGCAGTACTTC. Residues: CASSPGLAGPYEQYF. Looking up the rest from reference TRBV9 and TRBJ2-7 gives the full variable domain: DSGVTQTPKHLITATGQRVTLRCSPRSGDLSVYWYQQSLDQGLQFLIQYYNGEERAKGNILERFSAQQFPDLHSELNLSSLELGDSALYFCASSPGLAGPYEQYFGPGTRLTVT.

This rearrangement joins TRBV9 to TRBJ2-7, with 9 bases that match TRBD1. Germline V gives CDR1 SGDLS, CDR2 YYNGEE. V gave up 4 bases and J gave up 4 bases; unmatched junction bases: 15. CDR3 length: 17 amino acids. The DNA for the CDR3 is TGTGCCAGCAGCCCCCAGCCCCCTCAGACAGGGGGGTACGAGCAGTACTTC. It encodes CASSPQPPQTGGYEQYF. Complete variable domain (other parts from reference TRBV9 and TRBJ2-7): DSGVTQTPKHLITATGQRVTLRCSPRSGDLSVYWYQQSLDQGLQFLIQYYNGEERAKGNILERFSAQQFPDLHSELNLSSLELGDSALYFCASSPQPPQTGGYEQYFGPGTRLTVT.

The chain recombines TRBV7-3 with TRBJ2-1, with D perhaps TRBD1 (5 bases). This CDR3 comprises 12 residues. The germline V gene has CDR1 SGHTA and CDR2 FQGTGA. V gave up 2 bases and J gave up 7 bases, with 6 bases separating them. The CDR3 reads CASSLSGNEQFF. The CDR3 region has the DNA TGTGCCAGCAGCTTATCAGGGAATGAGCAGTTCTTC.

The chain combines TRBV5-8 with TRBJ2-5; D is perhaps TRBD1 or TRBD2 (6 bases each). V dropped 5 bases and J dropped 5 bases, with 22 bases sitting between them. The V gene's germline CDR1 is SGHTS and CDR2 YDEGEE. The CDR3 has 16 residues. CDR3 sequence (DNA): TGTGCCAGCAGAATATTCGTGGGGGGCGCGAGGGAGACCCAGTACTTC. Translation gives CASRIFVGGARETQYF.

The chain has TRBV7-2 and TRBJ1-3; no reliable D call. Looked up from germline, CDR1 is SGHTA and CDR2 is FQGNSA. Trimming cost V 5 bases and J 0 bases, with 20 bases left between them. This CDR3 is 18 amino acids long. This CDR3 is CASSHDGAPPSSGNTIYF. Here the CDR3 DNA reads TGTGCCAGCAGCCATGACGGAGCTCCTCCGAGCTCTGGAAACACCATATATTTT.

The chain employs TRBV7-3 and TRBJ1-4, with D hard to call. Per the germline V gene, CDR1 is SGHTA and CDR2 is FQGTGA. CDR3 length: 13 amino acids. V was cut by 5 bases and J by 7 bases, with 11 bases left in between. CDR3 protein: CASSLSGGEKLFF. The CDR3 DNA reads as TGTGCCAGCAGCCTATCCGGCGGTGAAAAACTGTTTTTT.

V is TRBV5-8 and J is TRBJ2-5; either TRBD1 or TRBD2 may fit D (5 bases each). Germline CDR1 reads SGHTS; CDR2 reads YDEGEE. This CDR3 spans 15 amino acids. Trimming pared 0 bases from V and 2 bases from J, leaving 11 bases between. CDR3 nucleotides: TGTGCCAGCAGCTTGGAGCGAGGGGAACAAGAGACCCAGTACTTC. Its translation: CASSLERGEQETQYF.

V is TRBV11-2 and J is TRBJ1-1, with no clear D. CDR1 is SGHAT and CDR2 is FQNNGV in the germline V gene. Trimming removed 1 base at V and 5 bases at J, with 8 bases between. The CDR3 contains 13 residues. This CDR3 is CASSLGGRTEAFF. The CDR3 coding sequence is TGTGCCAGCAGCTTAGGGGGTAGGACTGAAGCTTTCTTT.